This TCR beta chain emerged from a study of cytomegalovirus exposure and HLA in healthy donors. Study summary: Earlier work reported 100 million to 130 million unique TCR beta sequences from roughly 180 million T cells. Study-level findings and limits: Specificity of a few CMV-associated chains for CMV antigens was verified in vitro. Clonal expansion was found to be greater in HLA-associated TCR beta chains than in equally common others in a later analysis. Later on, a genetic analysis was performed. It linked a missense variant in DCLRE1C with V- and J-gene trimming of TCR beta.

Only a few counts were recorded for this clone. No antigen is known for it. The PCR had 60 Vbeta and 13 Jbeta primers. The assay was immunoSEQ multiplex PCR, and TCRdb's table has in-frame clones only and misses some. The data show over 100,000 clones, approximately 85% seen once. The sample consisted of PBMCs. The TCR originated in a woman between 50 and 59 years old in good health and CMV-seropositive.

This chain's CDR3 is CASSQIQGSHYEQYF. As DNA, the CDR3 is TGCGCCAGCAGCCAGATACAGGGTTCCCACTACGAGCAGTACTTC. The rearrangement links TRBV4-1 to TRBJ2-7, with a tentative D call TRBD1 (6 bases). Per germline, CDR1 MGHRA and CDR2 YSYEKL. Trimming left V 3 bases short and J 3 bases short, with 15 bases between. The CDR3 has 15 residues.